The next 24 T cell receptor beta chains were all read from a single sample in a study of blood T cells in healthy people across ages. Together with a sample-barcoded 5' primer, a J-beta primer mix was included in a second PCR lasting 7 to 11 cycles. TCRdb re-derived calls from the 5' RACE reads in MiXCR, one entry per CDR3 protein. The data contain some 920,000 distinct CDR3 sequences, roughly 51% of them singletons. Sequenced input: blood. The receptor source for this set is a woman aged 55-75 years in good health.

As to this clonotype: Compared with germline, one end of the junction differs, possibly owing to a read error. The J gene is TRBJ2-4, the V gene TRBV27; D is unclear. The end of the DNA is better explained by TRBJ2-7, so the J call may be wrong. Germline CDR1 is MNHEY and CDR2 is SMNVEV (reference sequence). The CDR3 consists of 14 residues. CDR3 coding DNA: TGTACCAGCAGTCTAGGGTACAGCCACTACGAGCAGTACTTC. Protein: CTSSLGYSHYEQYF.

The CDR3 sequence: CASSPRDRVANYGYTF. CDR3 coding DNA: TGTGCCAGCAGCCCCCGGGACAGGGTAGCTAACTATGGCTACACCTTC. V and J are TRBV4-2 and TRBJ1-2; 9 positions match TRBD1. With V trimmed by 4 bases and J by 0 bases, 6 bases remained unmatched. From germline, CDR1 is LGHNA and CDR2 YNFKEQ. This CDR3 region has 16 residues.

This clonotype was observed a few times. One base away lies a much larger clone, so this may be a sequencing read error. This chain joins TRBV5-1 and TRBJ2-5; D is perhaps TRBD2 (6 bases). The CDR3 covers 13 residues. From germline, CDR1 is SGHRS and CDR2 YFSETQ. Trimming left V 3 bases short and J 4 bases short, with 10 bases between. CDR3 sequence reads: CASSCGGPETQYF. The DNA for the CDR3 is TGCGCCAGCAGCTGCGGAGGGCCAGAGACCCAGTACTTC.

CDR3 region: CSASLRVYNQPQHF. In DNA form, the CDR3 reads TGCAGTGCTAGTTTACGGGTATACAATCAGCCCCAGCATTTT. The V gene is TRBV20-1, the J gene TRBJ1-5; D remains ambiguous. The CDR3 loop spans 14 amino acids. Per the germline V gene, CDR1 is DFQATT and CDR2 is SNEGSKA (reference sequence). V lost 3 bases to trimming and J lost 3 bases, with 12 bases between them.

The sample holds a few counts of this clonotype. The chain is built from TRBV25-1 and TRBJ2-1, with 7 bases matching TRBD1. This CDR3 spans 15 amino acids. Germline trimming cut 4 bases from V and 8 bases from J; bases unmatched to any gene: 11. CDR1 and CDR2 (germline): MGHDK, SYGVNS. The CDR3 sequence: CASSGNRGSDYEQFF. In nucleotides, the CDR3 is TGTGCCAGCAGTGGAAACAGGGGTTCAGACTATGAGCAGTTCTTC.

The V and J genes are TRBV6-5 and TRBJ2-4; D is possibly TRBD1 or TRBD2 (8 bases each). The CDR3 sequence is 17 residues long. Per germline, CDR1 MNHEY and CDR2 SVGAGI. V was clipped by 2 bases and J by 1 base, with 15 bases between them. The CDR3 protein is CASSYDRGGGAKNIQYF. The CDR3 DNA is TGTGCCAGCAGTTACGACAGGGGCGGGGGGGCCAAAAACATTCAGTACTTC.

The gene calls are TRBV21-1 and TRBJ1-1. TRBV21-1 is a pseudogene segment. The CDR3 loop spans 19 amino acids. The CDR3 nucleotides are TGTGCCAGCAGCTTCCGTGTACCTCGGATCCACAAGGTTAACACTGAAGCTTTCTTT. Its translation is CASSFRVPRIHKVNTEAFF.

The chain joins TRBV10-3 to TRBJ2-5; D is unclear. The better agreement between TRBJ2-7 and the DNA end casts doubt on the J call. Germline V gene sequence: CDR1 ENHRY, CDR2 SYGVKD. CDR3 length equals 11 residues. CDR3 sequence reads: CAISERDEQYF. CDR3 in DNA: TGTGCCATCAGTGAGAGGGACGAGCAGTACTTC.

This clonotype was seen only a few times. This CDR3 is CASSLDSARGYTF. Written as DNA, the CDR3 is TGTGCCAGCTCACTGGACTCAGCGAGGGGCTACACCTTC. The gene calls are TRBV18 and TRBJ1-2; no clear D gene. Trimming removed 4 bases from V and 8 bases from J, with 14 bases in between. CDR1 and CDR2 from the germline V gene are KGHSH and LQKENI. The CDR3 contains 13 residues.

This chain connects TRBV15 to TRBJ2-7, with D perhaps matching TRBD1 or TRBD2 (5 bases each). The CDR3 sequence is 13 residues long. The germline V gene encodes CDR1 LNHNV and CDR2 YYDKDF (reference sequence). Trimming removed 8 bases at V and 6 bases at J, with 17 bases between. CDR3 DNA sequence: TGTGCCACCCGCTCGAGGGGATTTTCCGAGCAGTACTTC. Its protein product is CATRSRGFSEQYF.

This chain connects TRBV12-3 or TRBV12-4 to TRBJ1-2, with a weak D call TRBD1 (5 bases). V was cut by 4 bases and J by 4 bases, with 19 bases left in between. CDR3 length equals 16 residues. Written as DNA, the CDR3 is TGTGCCAGCAGTTACCTAACCTTATTCGGGACCTATGGCTACACCTTC. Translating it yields CASSYLTLFGTYGYTF.

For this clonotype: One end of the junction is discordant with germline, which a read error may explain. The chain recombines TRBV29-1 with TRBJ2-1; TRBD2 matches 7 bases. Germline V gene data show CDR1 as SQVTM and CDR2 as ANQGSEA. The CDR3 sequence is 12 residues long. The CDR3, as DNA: TGCGGCGTTGAGCGGGGCCTGGCACAGCAGTTCTTC. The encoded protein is CGVERGLAQQFF.

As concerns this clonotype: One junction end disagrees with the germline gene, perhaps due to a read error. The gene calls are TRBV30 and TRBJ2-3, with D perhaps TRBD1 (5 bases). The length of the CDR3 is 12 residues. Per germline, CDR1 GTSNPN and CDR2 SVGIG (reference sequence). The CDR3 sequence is CARSKGSDTQYF. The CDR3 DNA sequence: TGTGCCCGGAGTAAGGGGTCGGATACGCAGTATTTT.

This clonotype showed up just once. The CDR3 is CASSFWTTSGHNEQFF. CDR3 nucleotide sequence: TGTGCCAGCAGCTTCTGGACGACTAGCGGGCACAATGAGCAGTTCTTC. The V call is TRBV27, the J call TRBJ2-1; 10 nucleotides match TRBD2. In germline, CDR1 is MNHEY, CDR2 SMNVEV (reference sequence). The CDR3 is 16 residues long. Unmatched junction bases numbered 10, after V lost 6 bases and J lost 5 bases.

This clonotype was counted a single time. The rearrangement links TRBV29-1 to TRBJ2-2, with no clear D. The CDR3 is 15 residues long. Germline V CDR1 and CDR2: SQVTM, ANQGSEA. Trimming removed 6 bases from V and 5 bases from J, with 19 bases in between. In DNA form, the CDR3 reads TGCAGCGTCTTTGATGCGCAGGCGCGAACCGGGGAGCTGTTTTTT. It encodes CSVFDAQARTGELFF.

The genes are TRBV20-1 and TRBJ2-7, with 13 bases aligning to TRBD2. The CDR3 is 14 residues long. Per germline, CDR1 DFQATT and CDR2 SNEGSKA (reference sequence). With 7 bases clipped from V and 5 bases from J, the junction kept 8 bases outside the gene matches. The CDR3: CSGRTSGRRDEQYF. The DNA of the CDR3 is TGCAGTGGCCGGACTAGCGGGAGAAGGGACGAGCAGTACTTC.

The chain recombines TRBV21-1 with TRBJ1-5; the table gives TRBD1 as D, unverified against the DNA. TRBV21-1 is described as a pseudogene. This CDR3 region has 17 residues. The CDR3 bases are TGTGCCAGCAGCAAAGGGGGCAGGGACGAGGATTATCAGCCCCAGCATTTT. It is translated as CASSKGGRDEDYQPQHF.

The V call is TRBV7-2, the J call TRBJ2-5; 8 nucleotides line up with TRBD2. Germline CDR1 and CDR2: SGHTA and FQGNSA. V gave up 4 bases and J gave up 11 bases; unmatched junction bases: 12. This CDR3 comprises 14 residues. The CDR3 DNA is TGTGCCAGCAGCTGGACGGAGACTAGCGTTGAGCAGTACTTC. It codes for CASSWTETSVEQYF.

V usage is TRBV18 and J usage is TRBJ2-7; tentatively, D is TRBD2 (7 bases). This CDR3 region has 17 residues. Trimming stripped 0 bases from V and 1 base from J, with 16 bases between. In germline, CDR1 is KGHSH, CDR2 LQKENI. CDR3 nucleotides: TGTGCCAGCTCACCACCTATTTCGGGGGGCCAGTCCTACGAGCAGTACTTC. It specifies CASSPPISGGQSYEQYF.

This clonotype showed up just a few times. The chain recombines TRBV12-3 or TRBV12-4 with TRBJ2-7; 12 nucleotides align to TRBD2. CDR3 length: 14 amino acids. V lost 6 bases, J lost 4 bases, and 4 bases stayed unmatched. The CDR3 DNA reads TGTGCCAGCAGGCTAGCGGGAGGGGGATACGAGCAGTACTTC. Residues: CASRLAGGGYEQYF.

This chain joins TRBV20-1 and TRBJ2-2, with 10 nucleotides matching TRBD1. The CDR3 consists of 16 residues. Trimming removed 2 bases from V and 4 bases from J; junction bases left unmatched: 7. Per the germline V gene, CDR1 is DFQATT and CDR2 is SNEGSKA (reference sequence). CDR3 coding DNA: TGCAGTGCTAGACCACCGGGACAGGGGCTCACCGGGGAGCTGTTTTTT. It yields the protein CSARPPGQGLTGELFF.

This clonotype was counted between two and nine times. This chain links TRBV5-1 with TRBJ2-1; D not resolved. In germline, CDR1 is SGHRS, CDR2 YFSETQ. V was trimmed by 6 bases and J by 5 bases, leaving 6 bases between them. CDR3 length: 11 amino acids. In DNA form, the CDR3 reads TGCGCCAGCAAGTTGGACAATGAGCAGTTCTTC. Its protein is CASKLDNEQFF.

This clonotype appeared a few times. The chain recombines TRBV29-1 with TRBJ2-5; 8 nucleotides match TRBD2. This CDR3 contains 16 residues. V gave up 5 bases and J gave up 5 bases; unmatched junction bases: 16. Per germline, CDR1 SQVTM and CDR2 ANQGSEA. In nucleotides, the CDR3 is TGCAGCGTTCGGAAAACTAGCGGAGGCCCCAGGGAGACCCAGTACTTC. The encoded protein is CSVRKTSGGPRETQYF.

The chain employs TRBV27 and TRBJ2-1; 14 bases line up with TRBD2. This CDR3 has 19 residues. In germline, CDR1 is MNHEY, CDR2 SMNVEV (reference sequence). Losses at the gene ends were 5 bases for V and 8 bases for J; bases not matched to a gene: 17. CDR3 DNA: TGTGCCAGCAGTACGACTAGCGGGAGGGCAGTTAAGGCTTTATATGAGCAGTTCTTC. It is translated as CASSTTSGRAVKALYEQFF.